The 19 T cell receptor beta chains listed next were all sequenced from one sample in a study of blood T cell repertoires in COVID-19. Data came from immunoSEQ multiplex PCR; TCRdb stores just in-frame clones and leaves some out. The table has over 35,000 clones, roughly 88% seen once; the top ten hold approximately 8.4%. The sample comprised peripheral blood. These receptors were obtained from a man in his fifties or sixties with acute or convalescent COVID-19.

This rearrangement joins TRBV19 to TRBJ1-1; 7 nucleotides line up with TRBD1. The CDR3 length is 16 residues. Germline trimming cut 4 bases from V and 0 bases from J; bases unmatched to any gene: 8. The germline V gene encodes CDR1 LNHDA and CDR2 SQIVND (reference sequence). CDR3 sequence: CASSTRTGHMNTEAFF. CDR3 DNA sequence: TGTGCCAGTAGTACAAGGACAGGCCACATGAACACTGAAGCTTTCTTT.

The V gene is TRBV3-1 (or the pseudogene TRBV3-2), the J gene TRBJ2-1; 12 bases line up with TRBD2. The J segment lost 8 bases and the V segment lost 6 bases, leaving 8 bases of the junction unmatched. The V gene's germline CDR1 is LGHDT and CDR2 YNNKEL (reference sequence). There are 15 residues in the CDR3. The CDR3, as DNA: TGTGCCAGCAGGTTTCTAGCGGGGGGGTTTGATGAGCAGTTCTTC. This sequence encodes CASRFLAGGFDEQFF.

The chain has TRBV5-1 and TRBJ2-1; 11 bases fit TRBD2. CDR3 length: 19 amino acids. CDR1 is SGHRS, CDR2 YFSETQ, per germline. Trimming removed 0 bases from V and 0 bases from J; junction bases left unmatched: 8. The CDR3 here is CASSLDPSGRPSSYNEQFF. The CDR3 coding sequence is TGCGCCAGCAGCTTGGACCCTAGCGGGAGGCCAAGCTCCTACAATGAGCAGTTCTTC.

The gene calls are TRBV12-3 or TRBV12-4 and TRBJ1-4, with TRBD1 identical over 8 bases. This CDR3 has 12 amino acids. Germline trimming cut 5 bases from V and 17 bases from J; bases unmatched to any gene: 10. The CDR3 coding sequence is TGTGCCAGCAGTACCATCGGGACAGGTCTCTTTTTT. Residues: CASSTIGTGLFF.

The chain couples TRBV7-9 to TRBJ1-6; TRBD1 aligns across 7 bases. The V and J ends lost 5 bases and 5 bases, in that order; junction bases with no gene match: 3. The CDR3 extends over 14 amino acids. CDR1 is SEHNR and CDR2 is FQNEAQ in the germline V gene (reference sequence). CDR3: CASSKGQNNSPLHF. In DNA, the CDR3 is TGTGCCAGCAGCAAGGGACAGAATAATTCACCCCTCCACTTT.

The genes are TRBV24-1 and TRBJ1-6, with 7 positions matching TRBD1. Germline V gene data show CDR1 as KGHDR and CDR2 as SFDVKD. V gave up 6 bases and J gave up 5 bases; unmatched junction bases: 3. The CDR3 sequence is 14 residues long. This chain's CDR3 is CATSLGGNNSPLHF. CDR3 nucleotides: TGTGCCACCAGTTTAGGGGGCAATAATTCACCCCTCCACTTT.

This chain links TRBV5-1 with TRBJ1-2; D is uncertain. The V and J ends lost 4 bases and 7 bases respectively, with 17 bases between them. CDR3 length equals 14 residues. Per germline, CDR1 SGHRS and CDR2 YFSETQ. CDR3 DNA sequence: TGCGCCAGCAGCCCCTCGACTCCTCTAGTTGGCTACACCTTC. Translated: CASSPSTPLVGYTF. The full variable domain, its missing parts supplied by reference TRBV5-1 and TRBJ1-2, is KAGVTQTPRYLIKTRGQQVTLSCSPISGHRSVSWYQQTPGQGLQFLFEYFSETQRNKGNFPGRFSGRQFSNSRSEMNVSTLELGDSALYLCASSPSTPLVGYTFGSGTRLTVV.

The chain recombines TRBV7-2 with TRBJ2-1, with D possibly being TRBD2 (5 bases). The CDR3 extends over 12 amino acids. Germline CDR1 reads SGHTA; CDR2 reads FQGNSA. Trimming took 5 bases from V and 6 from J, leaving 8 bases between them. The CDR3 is CASSEGSNEQFF. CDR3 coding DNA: TGTGCCAGCAGCGAAGGGAGCAATGAGCAGTTCTTC.

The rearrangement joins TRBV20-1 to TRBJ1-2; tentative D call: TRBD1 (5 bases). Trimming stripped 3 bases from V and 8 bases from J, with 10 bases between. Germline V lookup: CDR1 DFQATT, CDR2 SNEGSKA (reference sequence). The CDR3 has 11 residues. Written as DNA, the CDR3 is TGCAGTGCTAGTACGACAGTCGGCTACACCTTC. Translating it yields CSASTTVGYTF.

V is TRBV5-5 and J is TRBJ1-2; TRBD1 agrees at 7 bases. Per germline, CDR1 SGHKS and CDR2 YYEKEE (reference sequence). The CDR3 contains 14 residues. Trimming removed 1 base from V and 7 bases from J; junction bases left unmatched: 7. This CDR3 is CASSLPRTGSGYTF. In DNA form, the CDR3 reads TGTGCCAGCAGCTTGCCCAGGACAGGCTCTGGCTACACCTTC.

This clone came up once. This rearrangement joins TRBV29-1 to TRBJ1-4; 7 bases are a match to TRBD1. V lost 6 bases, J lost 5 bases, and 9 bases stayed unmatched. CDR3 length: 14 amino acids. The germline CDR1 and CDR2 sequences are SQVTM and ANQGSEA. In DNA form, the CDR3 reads TGCAGCGTCCTGCTACAGGGGAGGAATGAAAAACTGTTTTTT. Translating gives CSVLLQGRNEKLFF.

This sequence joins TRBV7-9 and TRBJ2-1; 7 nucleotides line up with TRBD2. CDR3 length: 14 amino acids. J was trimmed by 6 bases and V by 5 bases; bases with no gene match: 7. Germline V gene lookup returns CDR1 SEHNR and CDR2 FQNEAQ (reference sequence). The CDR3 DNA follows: TGTGCCAGCAGCGCCTCACTAGCGCCCAATGAGCAGTTCTTC. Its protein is CASSASLAPNEQFF.

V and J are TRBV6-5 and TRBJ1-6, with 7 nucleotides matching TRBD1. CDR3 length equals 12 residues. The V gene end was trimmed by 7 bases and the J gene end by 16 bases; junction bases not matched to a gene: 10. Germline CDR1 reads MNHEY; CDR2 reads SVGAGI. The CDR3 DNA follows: TGTGCCAGCACAACGGGACAGAGAAAACTCCACTTT. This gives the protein CASTTGQRKLHF.

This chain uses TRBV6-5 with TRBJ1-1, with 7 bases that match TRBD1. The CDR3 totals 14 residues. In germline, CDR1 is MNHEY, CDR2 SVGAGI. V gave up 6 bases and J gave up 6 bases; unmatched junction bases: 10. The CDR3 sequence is CASSKNGDSSEAFF. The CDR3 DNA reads TGTGCCAGCAGCAAAAACGGGGACAGCTCTGAAGCTTTCTTT.

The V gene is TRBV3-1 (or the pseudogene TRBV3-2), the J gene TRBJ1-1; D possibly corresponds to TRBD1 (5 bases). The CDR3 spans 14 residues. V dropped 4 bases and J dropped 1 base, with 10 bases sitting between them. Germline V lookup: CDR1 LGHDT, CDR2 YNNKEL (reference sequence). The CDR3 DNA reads TGTGCCAGCAGCCTTTCGACAGCGAACACTGAAGCTTTCTTT. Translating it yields CASSLSTANTEAFF.

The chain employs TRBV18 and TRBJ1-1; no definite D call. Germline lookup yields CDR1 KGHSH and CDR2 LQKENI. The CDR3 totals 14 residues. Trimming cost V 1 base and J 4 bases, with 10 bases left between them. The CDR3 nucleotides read TGTGCCAGCTCACCACAGAGGGAACGCACTGAAGCTTTCTTT. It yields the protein CASSPQRERTEAFF.

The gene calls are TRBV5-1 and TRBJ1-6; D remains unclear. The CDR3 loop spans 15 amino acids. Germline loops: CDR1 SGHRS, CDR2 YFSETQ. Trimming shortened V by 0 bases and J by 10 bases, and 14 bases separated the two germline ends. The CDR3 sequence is CASSLAGNGNSPLHF. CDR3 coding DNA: TGCGCCAGCAGCTTGGCGGGGAACGGAAACTCACCCCTCCACTTT.

CDR3 sequence (DNA): TGTGCCAGCAGCCCGCGGGCCCTGAGGGCCGGGGAGCTGTTTTTT. This encodes CASSPRALRAGELFF. J is TRBJ2-2 and V is TRBV5-8; D might be TRBD2 (5 bases). The ends were cut back, 4 bases at V and 6 bases at J, with 16 bases in the middle. CDR1 and CDR2 (germline): SGHTS, YDEGEE. CDR3 length: 15 residues.

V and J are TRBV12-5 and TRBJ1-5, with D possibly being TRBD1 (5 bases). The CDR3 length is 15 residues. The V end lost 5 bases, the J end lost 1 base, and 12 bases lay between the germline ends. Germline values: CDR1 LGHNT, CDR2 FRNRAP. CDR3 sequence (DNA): TGTGCTAGTGGTCAACCCTCAGGGAGCAATCAGCCCCAGCATTTT. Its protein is CASGQPSGSNQPQHF.